One and the same sample provided the 18 T cell receptor beta chains below, sequenced in a study of OX40 agonist ivuxolimab in advanced cancers. TCRdb keeps only in-frame clones here, not all; method: immunoSEQ multiplex PCR. There are 57,000 or so clones in the sample; more than 85% occur only once, and more than 15% lies in the top ten. This material consisted of CD4+ or CD8+ T cells sorted from blood, taken in a trial of the OX40 agonist ivuxolimab. The receptors stem from an adult with an advanced solid tumor such as melanoma, head and neck, liver or kidney cancer.

This chain joins TRBV6-5 and TRBJ2-7; 8 bases agree with TRBD2. V trimming: 8 bases; J trimming: 5 bases; junction bases outside the gene matches: 5. The CDR3 has 12 amino acids. Looked up from germline, CDR1 is MNHEY and CDR2 is SVGAGI. The CDR3 coding sequence is TGTGCCAGCGGCCTACTAGCGGACGAGCAGTACTTC. Translation: CASGLLADEQYF.

The count of this clone is one. The rearrangement links TRBV15 to TRBJ1-5; 12 bases are a match to TRBD1. V gave up 3 bases and J gave up 13 bases; unmatched junction bases: 4. Germline V gene sequence: CDR1 LNHNV, CDR2 YYDKDF (reference sequence). The CDR3 is made up of 13 amino acids. CDR3 bases: TGTGCCACCAGCAGTAGGGACAGGGGGCCGCAGCATTTT. Translation gives CATSSRDRGPQHF.

The CDR3 nucleotides are TGTGCCAGCAGTTTATATCAGGGCTCCTCAGCCGGCTACACCTTC. Translated, it gives CASSLYQGSSAGYTF. The V and J genes are TRBV27 and TRBJ1-2; a weak D match, TRBD1 (5 bases). Germline V gene sequence: CDR1 MNHEY, CDR2 SMNVEV (reference sequence). CDR3 length: 15 amino acids. The V and J ends lost 1 base and 8 bases respectively, with 17 bases between them.

The chain links TRBV12-2 to TRBJ1-1; the table's D gene call, TRBD1, was not cross checked with the DNA. TRBV12-2 represents a pseudogene. There are 19 residues in the CDR3. CDR3 nucleotide sequence: TGTGCAAGTCGCTTAACGCCGAGAGACAGGGGGCGCATGGACACTGAAGCTTTCTTT. Its protein product is CASRLTPRDRGRMDTEAFF.

This rearrangement joins TRBV7-9 to TRBJ1-1; 7 bases agree with TRBD1. Germline lookup yields CDR1 SEHNR and CDR2 FQNEAQ (reference sequence). This CDR3 region has 16 residues. V lost 5 bases to trimming and J lost 5 bases; unmatched junction nucleotides: 14. The CDR3 protein is CASSILGRGRDTEAFF. As DNA, the CDR3 is TGTGCCAGCAGCATACTCGGGAGGGGGCGAGATACTGAAGCTTTCTTT.

The chain combines TRBV2 with TRBJ1-4; weak D call: TRBD1 (5 bases). CDR3 length: 13 residues. Germline CDR1 SNHLY, CDR2 FYNNEI. Trimming removed 1 base from V and 15 bases from J, with 15 bases in between. CDR3 nucleotides: TGTGCCAGCAGTGAAGGGGTCCCCAAGGGGATGTTTTTT. Translation gives CASSEGVPKGMFF.

The V and J genes are TRBV2 and TRBJ2-1, with D hard to call. The CDR3 consists of 15 residues. The germline V gene encodes CDR1 SNHLY and CDR2 FYNNEI. Trimming shortened V by 3 bases and J by 0 bases, and 9 bases separated the two germline ends. The CDR3 is CASSDVVSSYNEQFF. CDR3 bases: TGTGCCAGCAGTGATGTGGTTAGCTCCTACAATGAGCAGTTCTTC.

V usage is TRBV7-8 and J usage is TRBJ2-6; 10 nucleotides match TRBD1. CDR1 is SGHVS, CDR2 FQNEAQ, per germline. The CDR3 runs 19 residues. V trimming: 1 base; J trimming: 0 bases; junction bases outside the gene matches: 6. The CDR3 loop is CASSLEGQGIISGANVLTF. CDR3 bases: TGTGCCAGCAGCTTAGAGGGACAGGGGATAATCTCTGGGGCCAACGTCCTGACTTTC.

The V gene is TRBV10-2, the J gene TRBJ2-3, with TRBD1 matching 7 bases. J lost 2 bases, V lost 7 bases, and 6 bases had no gene match. CDR3 size: 14 residues. CDR1 is WSHSY, CDR2 SAAADI, per germline. DNA for the CDR3: TGCGCCAGCAAGACAGGGCAAACCACAGATACGCAGTATTTT. Translated, it gives CASKTGQTTDTQYF.

This clone was recorded once. This chain uses TRBV16 with TRBJ1-2, with D possibly matching TRBD1 (6 bases). V was cut by 4 bases and J by 5 bases, with 17 bases left in between. This CDR3 comprises 15 residues. From germline, CDR1 is KGHSY and CDR2 FQNENV. As DNA, the CDR3 is TGTGCCAGCAGCCCATTGAATGGGGGGGCGTATGGCTACACCTTC. Translating gives CASSPLNGGAYGYTF. Full variable domain (remainder filled in from reference TRBV16 and TRBJ1-2): GEEVAQTPKHLVRGEGQKAKLYCAPIKGHSYVFWYQQVLKNEFKFLISFQNENVFDETGMPKERFSAKCLPNSPCSLEIQATKLEDSAVYFCASSPLNGGAYGYTFGSGTRLTVV.

The rearrangement uses TRBV7-8 and TRBJ2-7; D might be TRBD1 (5 bases). V was cut by 0 bases and J by 5 bases, with 17 bases left in between. This CDR3 contains 16 residues. The V gene's germline CDR1 is SGHVS and CDR2 FQNEAQ. The CDR3 bases are TGTGCCAGCAGCTTAGCCCCCCTGGGGCCGGTTGACGAGCAGTACTTC. Amino acid sequence: CASSLAPLGPVDEQYF.

The chain joins TRBV28 to TRBJ1-5; D gene uncertain. V was cut by 4 bases and J by 0 bases, with 13 bases left in between. CDR3 length equals 16 residues. The V gene's germline CDR1 is MDHEN and CDR2 SYDVKM. CDR3: CASSWGYTYSNQPQHF. CDR3 sequence (DNA): TGTGCCAGCAGTTGGGGATATACTTATAGCAATCAGCCCCAGCATTTT.

The chain combines TRBV13 with TRBJ1-2, with 8 bases aligning to TRBD1. V trimming: 0 bases; J trimming: 4 bases; junction bases outside the gene matches: 4. The CDR3 has 15 residues. Germline CDR1 is PRHDT and CDR2 is FYEKMQ (reference sequence). The CDR3 nucleotides read TGTGCCAGCAGCTTAGGGCAGGGGGCGGGCTATGGCTACACCTTC. It is translated as CASSLGQGAGYGYTF.

The V gene is TRBV27, the J gene TRBJ2-1; D remains unclear. The germline gives CDR1 MNHEY, CDR2 SMNVEV (reference sequence). The CDR3 length is 14 residues. V was trimmed by 5 bases and J by 0 bases, leaving 8 bases between them. The CDR3 loop reads CASSRFYSYNEQFF. Here the CDR3 DNA reads TGTGCCAGCAGTAGGTTCTACTCCTACAATGAGCAGTTCTTC.

The sample holds one count of this clone. The chain combines TRBV6-5 with TRBJ2-6, with no clear D. Germline assignment: CDR1 MNHEY and CDR2 SVGAGI. Trimming left V 5 bases short and J 0 bases short, with 8 bases between. CDR3 length: 15 residues. CDR3 loop: CASSPQFSGANVLTF. The CDR3 nucleotides are TGTGCCAGCAGTCCCCAATTCTCTGGGGCCAACGTCCTGACTTTC.

This clone appeared once. The V and J genes are TRBV27 and TRBJ2-5; the D is unclear. The V end was cut by 0 bases, the J end by 5 bases, with 10 bases between. This CDR3 is 14 amino acids long. Looked up from germline, CDR1 is MNHEY and CDR2 is SMNVEV (reference sequence). The chain's CDR3 is CASSLSFMGETQYF. The CDR3 nucleotides read TGTGCCAGCAGTTTATCGTTTATGGGGGAGACCCAGTACTTC.

The gene calls are TRBV9 and TRBJ2-1; TRBD2 matches at 8 bases. The CDR3 totals 15 residues. V lost 0 bases and J lost 8; bases outside the gene matches: 7. The germline V gene encodes CDR1 SGDLS and CDR2 YYNGEE. CDR3: CASSVESGRGDEQFF. The CDR3 nucleotides read TGTGCCAGCAGCGTAGAGAGCGGGAGAGGAGATGAGCAGTTCTTC.

The chain couples TRBV27 to TRBJ2-7; D is possibly TRBD2 (6 bases). V gave up 5 bases and J gave up 3 bases, with 20 bases separating them. CDR3 size: 16 residues. The germline V gene encodes CDR1 MNHEY and CDR2 SMNVEV (reference sequence). For the CDR3, the DNA is TGTGCCAGCAGTATTACCGGGGGAAGCGGATTCTACGAGCAGTACTTC. Its protein product is CASSITGGSGFYEQYF.